This TCR beta chain was identified during a study of shared clonotypes between healthy human individuals. Study findings and constraints: Few donors limited the genetic and exposure-history diversity represented. The authors expected sequencing depth to affect clonotype sharing among donors.

In the authors' methods: Junction-only immunoSEQ sequences carried no quality scores, so filtering differed. Data came from immunoSEQ multiplex PCR; TCRdb stores just in-frame clones and leaves some out. D and trimming come from the DNA, and the V and J calls and clone size come from that table. The sample carries over 95,000 clones, more than 45% recorded once. For this clone: The antigen is not known.

Trimming took 5 bases from V and 5 from J, leaving 12 bases between them. The CDR3 is made up of 13 amino acids. Per germline, CDR1 SEHNR and CDR2 FQNEAQ (reference sequence). V and J are TRBV7-9 and TRBJ2-5, with D uncertain. Sequencing used PBMCs. The sequence came from a woman aged 40 to 50 in good health. Some clones in this sample may be carry-over from other donors' samples. CDR3 nucleotide sequence: TGTGCCAGCAGCAACCCTCACCGGGAGACCCAGTACTTC. Protein sequence: CASSNPHRETQYF.